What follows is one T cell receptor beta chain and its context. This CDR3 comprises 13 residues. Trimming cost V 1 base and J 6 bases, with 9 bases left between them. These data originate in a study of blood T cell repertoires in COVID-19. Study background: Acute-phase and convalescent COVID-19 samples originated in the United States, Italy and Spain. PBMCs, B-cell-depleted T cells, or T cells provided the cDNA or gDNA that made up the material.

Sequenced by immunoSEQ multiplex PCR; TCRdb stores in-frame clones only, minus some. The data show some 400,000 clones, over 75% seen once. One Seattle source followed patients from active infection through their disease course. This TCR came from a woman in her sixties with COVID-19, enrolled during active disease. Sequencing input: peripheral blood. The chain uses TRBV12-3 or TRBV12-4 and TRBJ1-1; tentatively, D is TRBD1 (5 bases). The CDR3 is CASSLDRRPEAFF. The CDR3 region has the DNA TGTGCCAGCAGTTTAGACAGGCGGCCTGAAGCTTTCTTT.